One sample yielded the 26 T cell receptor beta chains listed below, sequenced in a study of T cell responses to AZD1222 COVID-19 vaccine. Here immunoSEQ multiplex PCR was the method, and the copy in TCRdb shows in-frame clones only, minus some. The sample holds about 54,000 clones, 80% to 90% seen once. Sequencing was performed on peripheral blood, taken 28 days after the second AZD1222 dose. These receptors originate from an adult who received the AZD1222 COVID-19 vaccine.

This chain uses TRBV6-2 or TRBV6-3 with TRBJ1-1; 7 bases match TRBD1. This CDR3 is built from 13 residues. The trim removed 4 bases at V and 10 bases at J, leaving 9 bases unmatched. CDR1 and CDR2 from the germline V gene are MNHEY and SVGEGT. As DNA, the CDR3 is TGTGCCAGCAGTTCTAACACAGGGGCCGTAGCTTTCTTT. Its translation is CASSSNTGAVAFF.

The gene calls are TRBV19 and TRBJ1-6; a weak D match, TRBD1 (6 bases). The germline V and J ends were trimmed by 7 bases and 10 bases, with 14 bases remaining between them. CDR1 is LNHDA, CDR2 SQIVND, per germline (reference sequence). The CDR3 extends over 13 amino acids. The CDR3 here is CASIGRGESPLHF. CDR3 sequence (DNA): TGTGCCAGTATAGGCAGGGGCGAATCACCCCTCCACTTT.

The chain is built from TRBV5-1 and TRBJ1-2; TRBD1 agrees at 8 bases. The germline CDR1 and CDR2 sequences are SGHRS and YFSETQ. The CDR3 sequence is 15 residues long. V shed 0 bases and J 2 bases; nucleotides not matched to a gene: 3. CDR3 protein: CASSLEQGGNYGYTF. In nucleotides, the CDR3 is TGCGCCAGCAGCTTGGAACAGGGGGGCAACTATGGCTACACCTTC.

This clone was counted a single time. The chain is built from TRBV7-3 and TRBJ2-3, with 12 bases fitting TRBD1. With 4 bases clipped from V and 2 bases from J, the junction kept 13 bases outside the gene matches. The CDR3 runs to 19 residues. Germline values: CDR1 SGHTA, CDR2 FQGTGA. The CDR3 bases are TGTGCCAGCAGCTCCCCCGGTTGGGACAGGGGGCGCGACACAGATACGCAGTATTTT. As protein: CASSSPGWDRGRDTDTQYF.

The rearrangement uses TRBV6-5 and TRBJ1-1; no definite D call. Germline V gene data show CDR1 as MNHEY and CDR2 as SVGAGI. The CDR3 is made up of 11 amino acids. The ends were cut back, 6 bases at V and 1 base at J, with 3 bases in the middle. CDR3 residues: CASRRNTEAFF. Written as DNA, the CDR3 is TGTGCCAGCAGGAGGAACACTGAAGCTTTCTTT.

The CDR3 coding sequence is TGTGCCACCAGCAGAGGGGCGAGAAGGACAGGGAATAATTCACCCCTCCACTTT. As protein: CATSRGARRTGNNSPLHF. V is TRBV15 and J is TRBJ1-6; 8 nucleotides match TRBD1. V shed 1 base and J 5 bases; nucleotides not matched to a gene: 10. This CDR3 is 18 amino acids long. CDR1 is LNHNV and CDR2 is YYDKDF in the germline V gene (reference sequence).

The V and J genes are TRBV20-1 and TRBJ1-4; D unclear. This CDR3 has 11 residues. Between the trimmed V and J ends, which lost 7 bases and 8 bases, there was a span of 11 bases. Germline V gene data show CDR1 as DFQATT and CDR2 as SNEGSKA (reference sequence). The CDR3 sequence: CSGLFEEKLFF. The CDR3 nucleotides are TGCAGTGGGCTGTTTGAGGAAAAACTGTTTTTT.

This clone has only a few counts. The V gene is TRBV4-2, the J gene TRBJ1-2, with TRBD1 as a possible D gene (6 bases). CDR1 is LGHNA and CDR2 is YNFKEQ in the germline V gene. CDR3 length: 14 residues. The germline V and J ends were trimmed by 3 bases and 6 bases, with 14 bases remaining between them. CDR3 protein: CASSQVVAGDGYTF. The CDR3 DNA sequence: TGTGCCAGCAGCCAGGTTGTGGCAGGGGATGGCTACACCTTC.

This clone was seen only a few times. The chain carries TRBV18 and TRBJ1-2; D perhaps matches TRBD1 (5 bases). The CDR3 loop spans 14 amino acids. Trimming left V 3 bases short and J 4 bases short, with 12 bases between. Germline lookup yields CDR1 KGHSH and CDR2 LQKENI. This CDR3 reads CASSPTATAYGYTF. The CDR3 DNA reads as TGTGCCAGCTCACCGACGGCGACAGCCTATGGCTACACCTTC.

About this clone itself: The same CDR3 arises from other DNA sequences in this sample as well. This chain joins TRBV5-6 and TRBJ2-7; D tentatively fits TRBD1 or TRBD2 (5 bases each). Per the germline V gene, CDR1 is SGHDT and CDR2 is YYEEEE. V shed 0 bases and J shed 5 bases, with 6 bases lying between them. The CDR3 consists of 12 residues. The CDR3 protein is CASSLVGDEQYF. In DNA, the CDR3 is TGTGCCAGCAGCTTGGTGGGGGACGAGCAGTACTTC.

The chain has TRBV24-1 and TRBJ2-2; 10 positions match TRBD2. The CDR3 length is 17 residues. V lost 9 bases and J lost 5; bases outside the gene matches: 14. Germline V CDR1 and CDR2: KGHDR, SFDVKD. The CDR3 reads CATGDPSSGSNTGELFF. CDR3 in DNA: TGTGCCACCGGAGACCCTTCTAGCGGGAGTAATACCGGGGAGCTGTTTTTT.

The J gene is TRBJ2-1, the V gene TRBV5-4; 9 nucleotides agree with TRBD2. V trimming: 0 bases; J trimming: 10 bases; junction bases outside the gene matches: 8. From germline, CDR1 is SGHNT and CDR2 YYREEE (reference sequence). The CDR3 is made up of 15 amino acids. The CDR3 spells CASSLGVRLAEEQFF. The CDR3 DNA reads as TGTGCCAGCAGCTTGGGGGTCCGACTAGCGGAAGAGCAGTTCTTC.

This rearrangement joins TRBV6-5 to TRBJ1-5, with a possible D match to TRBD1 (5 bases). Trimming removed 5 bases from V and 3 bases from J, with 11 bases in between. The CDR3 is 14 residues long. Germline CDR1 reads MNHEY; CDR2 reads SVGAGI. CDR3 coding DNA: TGTGCCAGCAGTACTTTGGGGCACAATCAGCCCCAGCATTTT. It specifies CASSTLGHNQPQHF.

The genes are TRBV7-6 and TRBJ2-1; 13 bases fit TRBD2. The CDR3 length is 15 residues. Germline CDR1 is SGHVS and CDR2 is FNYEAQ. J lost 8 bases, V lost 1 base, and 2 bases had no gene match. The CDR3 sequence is CASSLDGLAGDEQFF. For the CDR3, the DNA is TGTGCCAGCAGCTTAGACGGACTAGCGGGAGATGAGCAGTTCTTC.

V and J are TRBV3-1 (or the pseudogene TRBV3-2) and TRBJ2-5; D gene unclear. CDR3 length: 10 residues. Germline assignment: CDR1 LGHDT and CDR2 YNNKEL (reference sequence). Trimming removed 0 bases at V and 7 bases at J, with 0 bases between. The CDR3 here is CASSQETQYF. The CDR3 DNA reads TGTGCCAGCAGCCAAGAGACCCAGTACTTC.

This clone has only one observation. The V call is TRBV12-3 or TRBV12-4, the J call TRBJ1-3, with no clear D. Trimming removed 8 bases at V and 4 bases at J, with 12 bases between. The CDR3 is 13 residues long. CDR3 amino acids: CASAGSGGNTIYF. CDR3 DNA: TGTGCCAGCGCGGGGTCGGGGGGAAACACCATATATTTT.

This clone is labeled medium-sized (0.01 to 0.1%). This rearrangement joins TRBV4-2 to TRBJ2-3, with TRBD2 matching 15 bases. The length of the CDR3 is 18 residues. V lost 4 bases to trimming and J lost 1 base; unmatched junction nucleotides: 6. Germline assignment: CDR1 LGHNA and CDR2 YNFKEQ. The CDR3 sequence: CASSLGLAGGPGTDTQYF. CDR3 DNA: TGTGCCAGCAGCCTCGGACTAGCGGGAGGGCCAGGCACAGATACGCAGTATTTT.

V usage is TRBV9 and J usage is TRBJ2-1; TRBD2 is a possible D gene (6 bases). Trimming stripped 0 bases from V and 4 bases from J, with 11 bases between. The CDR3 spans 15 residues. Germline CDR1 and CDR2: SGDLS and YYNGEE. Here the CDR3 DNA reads TGTGCCAGCAGCGTAGAAGCGGGTCCTTACAATGAGCAGTTCTTC. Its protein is CASSVEAGPYNEQFF.

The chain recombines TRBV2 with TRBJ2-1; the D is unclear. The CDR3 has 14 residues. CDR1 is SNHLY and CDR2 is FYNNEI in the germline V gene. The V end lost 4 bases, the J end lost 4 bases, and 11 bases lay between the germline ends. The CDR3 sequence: CASSAVQYYNEQFF. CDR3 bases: TGTGCCAGCAGTGCCGTCCAATATTACAATGAGCAGTTCTTC.

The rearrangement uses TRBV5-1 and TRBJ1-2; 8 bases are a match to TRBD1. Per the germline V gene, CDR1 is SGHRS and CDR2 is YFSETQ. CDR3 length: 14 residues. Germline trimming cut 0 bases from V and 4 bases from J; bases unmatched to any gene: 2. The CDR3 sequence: CASSLGTGPYGYTF. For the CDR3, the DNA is TGCGCCAGCAGCTTGGGGACAGGGCCCTATGGCTACACCTTC.

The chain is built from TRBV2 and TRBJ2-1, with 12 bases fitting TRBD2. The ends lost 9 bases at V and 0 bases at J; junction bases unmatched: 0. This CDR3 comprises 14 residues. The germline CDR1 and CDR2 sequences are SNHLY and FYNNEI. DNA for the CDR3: TGTGCCAGGACTAGCGGGAGCTCCTACAATGAGCAGTTCTTC. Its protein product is CARTSGSSYNEQFF.

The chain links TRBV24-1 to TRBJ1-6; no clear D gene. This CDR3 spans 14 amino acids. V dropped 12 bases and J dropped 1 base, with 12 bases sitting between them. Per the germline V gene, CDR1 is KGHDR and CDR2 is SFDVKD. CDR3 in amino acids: CASPDLSYNSPLHF. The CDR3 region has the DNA TGTGCCTCACCGGACTTGTCCTATAATTCACCCCTCCACTTT.

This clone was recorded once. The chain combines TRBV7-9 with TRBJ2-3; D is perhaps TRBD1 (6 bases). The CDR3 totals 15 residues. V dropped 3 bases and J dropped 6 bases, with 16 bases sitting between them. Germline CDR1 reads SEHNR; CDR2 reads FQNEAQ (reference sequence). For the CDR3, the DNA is TGTGCCAGCAGCTTCCTACAGGGTCAAGATGATACGCAGTATTTT. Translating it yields CASSFLQGQDDTQYF.

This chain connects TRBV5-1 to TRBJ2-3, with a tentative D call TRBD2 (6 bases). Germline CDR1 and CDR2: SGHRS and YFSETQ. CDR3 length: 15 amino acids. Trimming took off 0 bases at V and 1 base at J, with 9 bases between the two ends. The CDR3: CASSLDGSRTDTQYF. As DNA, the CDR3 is TGCGCCAGCAGCTTGGACGGGAGTCGCACAGATACGCAGTATTTT.

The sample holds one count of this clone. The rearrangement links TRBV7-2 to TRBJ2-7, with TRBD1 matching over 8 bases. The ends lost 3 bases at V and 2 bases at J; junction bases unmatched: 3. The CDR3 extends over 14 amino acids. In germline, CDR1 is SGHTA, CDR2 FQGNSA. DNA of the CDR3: TGTGCCAGCAGCTTGGACAGGGCCACCTACGAGCAGTACTTC. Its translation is CASSLDRATYEQYF. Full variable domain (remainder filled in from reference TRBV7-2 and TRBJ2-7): GAGVSQSPSNKVTEKGKDVELRCDPISGHTALYWYRQSLGQGLEFLIYFQGNSAPDKSGLPSDRFSAERTGGSVSTLTIQRTQQEDSAVYLCASSLDRATYEQYFGPGTRLTVT.

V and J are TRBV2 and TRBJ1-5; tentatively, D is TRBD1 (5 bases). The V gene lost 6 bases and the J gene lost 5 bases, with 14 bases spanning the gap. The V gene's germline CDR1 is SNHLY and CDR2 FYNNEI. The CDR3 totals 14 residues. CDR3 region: CASRAGRADQPQHF. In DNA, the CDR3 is TGTGCCAGCAGAGCAGGGAGAGCGGATCAGCCCCAGCATTTT.